Shown below are 18 T cell receptor beta chains from a single sample sequenced in a study of T-cell reconstitution after alpha-beta-depleted transplantation in children. Unique molecular identifiers were used to barcode this TCRbeta library. TCRdb re-called the PCR reads with MiXCR, one entry per CDR3 protein. The sample has some 240,000 distinct CDR3 sequences; approximately 12% are singletons. The input for sequencing was PBMCs from the stem cell graft donor, taken from the stem cell graft. These receptors all stem from a human donor who donated a stem cell graft to a child with acute lymphoblastic leukemia.

In this sample, this clonotype turned up many times. The CDR3 spells CSAIGGNTEAFF. The CDR3 nucleotides are TGCAGTGCTATAGGGGGGAACACTGAAGCTTTCTTT. This chain connects TRBV20-1 to TRBJ1-1, with D maybe TRBD1 (6 bases). The CDR3 length is 12 residues. Germline loops: CDR1 DFQATT, CDR2 SNEGSKA (reference sequence). Trimming removed 4 bases at V and 1 base at J, with 7 bases between.

The chain has TRBV30 and TRBJ2-1; D gene uncertain. V was clipped by 1 base and J by 5 bases, with 12 bases between them. This CDR3 spans 14 amino acids. Looked up from germline, CDR1 is GTSNPN and CDR2 is SVGIG (reference sequence). The CDR3, as DNA: TGTGCCTGGAGTGAAGATTGGGGTAACAATGAGCAGTTCTTC. As protein: CAWSEDWGNNEQFF.

This clonotype was recorded many times. This sequence joins TRBV20-1 and TRBJ2-4; no firm D call. The CDR3 totals 14 residues. Germline V lookup: CDR1 DFQATT, CDR2 SNEGSKA (reference sequence). The V gene lost 3 bases and the J gene lost 8 bases, with 17 bases spanning the gap. The DNA for the CDR3 is TGCAGTGCTAGCCTTGGGGTTTTAAGGGACATTCAGTACTTC. Residues: CSASLGVLRDIQYF.

The table lists this clonotype with many counts. The V gene is TRBV29-1, the J gene TRBJ2-7, with 7 bases that match TRBD1. In germline, CDR1 is SQVTM, CDR2 ANQGSEA. There are 14 residues in the CDR3. V was clipped by 5 bases and J by 2 bases; unmatched bases: 9. DNA for the CDR3: TGCAGCGTTACAGGGGCCGCGTATACCTACGAGCAGTACTTC. It specifies CSVTGAAYTYEQYF.

The rearrangement uses TRBV7-2 and TRBJ2-7; 8 positions agree with TRBD1. Germline CDR1 and CDR2: SGHTA and FQGNSA. V dropped 5 bases and J dropped 9; count of bases not matched to a gene: 15. This CDR3 region has 15 residues. The CDR3 bases are TGTGCCAGCAGCCTAGGACAGGGTTTGGACATCGGGCAGTACTTC. Residues: CASSLGQGLDIGQYF.

This clonotype has at least ten counts. This chain joins TRBV5-1 and TRBJ2-5; 9 nucleotides match TRBD2. The CDR3 covers 16 residues. Germline trimming cut 2 bases from V and 4 bases from J; bases unmatched to any gene: 9. From germline, CDR1 is SGHRS and CDR2 YFSETQ. The DNA of the CDR3 is TGCGCCAGCAGCTTTAACACCGGGACTAGCCCAGAGACCCAGTACTTC. Translated, it gives CASSFNTGTSPETQYF.

This clonotype was found a few times. V is TRBV4-1 and J is TRBJ1-2; D remains unclear. The V and J ends lost 0 bases and 6 bases respectively, with 11 bases between them. There are 14 residues in the CDR3. The germline CDR1 and CDR2 sequences are MGHRA and YSYEKL. The CDR3 loop is CASSQDKVRDGYTF. CDR3 sequence (DNA): TGCGCCAGCAGCCAAGATAAGGTCCGGGATGGCTACACCTTC.

The chain links TRBV7-6 to TRBJ2-5, with D possibly being TRBD2 (6 bases). V shed 1 base and J shed 1 base, with 10 bases lying between them. CDR1 is SGHVS and CDR2 is FNYEAQ in the germline V gene. The CDR3 is 15 amino acids. The CDR3 sequence: CASSLGVAVQETQYF. The CDR3 DNA reads as TGTGCCAGCAGCTTAGGGGTAGCGGTCCAAGAGACCCAGTACTTC.

Note on this clonotype: It may be a read error: a sequence one base away is much more abundant. The V gene is TRBV27, the J gene TRBJ2-1; weak D call: TRBD2 (7 bases). The CDR3 has 14 amino acids. Germline assignment: CDR1 MNHEY and CDR2 SMNVEV (reference sequence). As DNA, the CDR3 is TGTGCCAGCAGTTGGGGGGGCTCCTACAATGAGCGGTTCTTC. This gives the protein CASSWGGSYNERFF.

In this sample, this clonotype turned up many times. The chain links TRBV7-2 to TRBJ1-4; D gene uncertain. CDR1 and CDR2 from the germline V gene are SGHTA and FQGNSA. CDR3 length: 11 amino acids. The germline V and J ends were trimmed by 5 bases and 11 bases, with 9 bases remaining between them. The CDR3 reads CASSADGKLFF. The CDR3 DNA reads as TGTGCCAGCAGCGCCGACGGTAAACTGTTTTTT.

This clonotype has ten or more counts. The chain combines TRBV20-1 with TRBJ1-1; D possibly corresponds to TRBD1 (6 bases). V was cut by 2 bases and J by 8 bases, with 12 bases left in between. CDR3 size: 12 residues. Germline CDR1 is DFQATT and CDR2 is SNEGSKA (reference sequence). DNA for the CDR3: TGCAGTGCTAGAAGGTTACAGGGAGAAGCTTTCTTT. Its protein is CSARRLQGEAFF.

This clonotype was counted at least ten times. The chain joins TRBV9 to TRBJ2-7; 7 bases line up with TRBD2. The CDR3 covers 15 residues. The germline V gene has CDR1 SGDLS and CDR2 YYNGEE. V dropped 4 bases and J dropped 2; count of bases not matched to a gene: 9. The CDR3 spells CASSLDPGRAYEQYF. CDR3 in DNA: TGTGCCAGCAGCCTGGACCCAGGGAGGGCCTACGAGCAGTACTTC.

This clonotype was seen ten or more times. The chain carries TRBV12-3 or TRBV12-4 and TRBJ1-2; D gene ambiguous. V lost 4 bases to trimming and J lost 4 bases, with 4 bases between them. The CDR3 runs to 11 residues. This chain's CDR3 is CASSSSYGYTF. Here the CDR3 DNA reads TGTGCCAGCAGTTCCTCCTATGGCTACACCTTC.

The chain combines TRBV7-2 with TRBJ2-3, with 8 positions matching TRBD2. This CDR3 contains 16 residues. Germline V gene sequence: CDR1 SGHTA, CDR2 FQGNSA. The V gene end was trimmed by 5 bases and the J gene end by 0 bases; junction bases not matched to a gene: 7. CDR3 nucleotides: TGTGCCAGCAGCGCCCGGACTAGCTCTAGCACAGATACGCAGTATTTT. The encoded protein is CASSARTSSSTDTQYF.

The rearrangement links TRBV29-1 to TRBJ2-1; the match to TRBD2 covers 10 bases. Per germline, CDR1 SQVTM and CDR2 ANQGSEA. V shed 4 bases, J shed 10 bases, and the junction held 13 bases outside the gene matches. This CDR3 comprises 15 residues. The CDR3 nucleotides read TGCAGCGTTGCCCCCTCGAGCGGGAGGGCCCAGGAGCAGTTCTTC. It codes for CSVAPSSGRAQEQFF.

This clonotype has at least ten counts. This chain links TRBV20-1 with TRBJ2-5; 8 nucleotides line up with TRBD1. The CDR3 totals 17 residues. Trimming at V came to 3 bases and at J to 0 bases, leaving 12 bases not matched to a gene. CDR1 and CDR2 from the germline V gene are DFQATT and SNEGSKA (reference sequence). CDR3 in DNA: TGCAGTGCTAGTTCGGACAGGGAGAACCTATACCAAGAGACCCAGTACTTC. It specifies CSASSDRENLYQETQYF.

This clonotype was found many times. This sequence joins TRBV9 and TRBJ2-1, with 7 bases matching TRBD2. The germline V gene has CDR1 SGDLS and CDR2 YYNGEE. V was pared by 3 bases and J by 0 bases, with 6 bases of the junction left unmatched. The CDR3 consists of 16 residues. CDR3 sequence: CASSAPRGSSYNEQFF. For the CDR3, the DNA is TGTGCCAGCAGCGCGCCGCGGGGGAGCTCCTACAATGAGCAGTTCTTC.

This clonotype was found many times. The chain has TRBV2 and TRBJ2-2, with D maybe TRBD1 (5 bases). This CDR3 has 15 residues. The germline V gene has CDR1 SNHLY and CDR2 FYNNEI. Trimming stripped 4 bases from V and 4 bases from J, with 13 bases between. This CDR3 is CASSVKGWATGELFF. The CDR3 DNA follows: TGTGCCAGCAGTGTTAAGGGGTGGGCCACCGGGGAGCTGTTTTTT.